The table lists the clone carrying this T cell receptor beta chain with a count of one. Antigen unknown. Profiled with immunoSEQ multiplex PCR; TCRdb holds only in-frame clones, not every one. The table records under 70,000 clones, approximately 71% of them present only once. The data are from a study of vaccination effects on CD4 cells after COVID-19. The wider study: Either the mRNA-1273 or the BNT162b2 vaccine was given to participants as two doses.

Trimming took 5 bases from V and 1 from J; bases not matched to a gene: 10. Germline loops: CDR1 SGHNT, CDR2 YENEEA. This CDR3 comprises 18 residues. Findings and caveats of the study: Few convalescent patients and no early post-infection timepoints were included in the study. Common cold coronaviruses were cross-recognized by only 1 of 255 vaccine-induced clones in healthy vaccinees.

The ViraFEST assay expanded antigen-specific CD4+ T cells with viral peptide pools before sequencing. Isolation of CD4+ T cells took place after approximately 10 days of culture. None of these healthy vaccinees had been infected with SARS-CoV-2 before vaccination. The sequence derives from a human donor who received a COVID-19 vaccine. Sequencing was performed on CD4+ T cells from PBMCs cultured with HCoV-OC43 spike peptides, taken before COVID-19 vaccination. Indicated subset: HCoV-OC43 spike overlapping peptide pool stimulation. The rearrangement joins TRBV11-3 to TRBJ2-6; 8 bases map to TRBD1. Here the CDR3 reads CASSGGQGGESGANVLTF. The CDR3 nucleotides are TGTGCCAGCAGCGGAGGACAGGGAGGAGAATCTGGGGCCAACGTCCTGACTTTC.